Shown below are 2 T cell receptor beta chains from a single sample sequenced in a study of T-cell reconstitution after alpha-beta-depleted transplantation in children. Library preparation (for TCRbeta) was performed with unique molecular identifiers. TCRdb independently ran MiXCR on the PCR reads; one entry per CDR3 protein. Counted here are fewer than 550,000 distinct CDR3 sequences, approximately 10% occurring once; the ten biggest clones make up 4.5% to 7%. The source was PBMCs from the stem cell graft donor, collected from the stem cell graft. The receptor set was obtained from a human donor who donated a stem cell graft to a child with acute myeloid leukemia.

This clonotype was counted only a few times. V usage is TRBV6-1 and J usage is TRBJ2-2, with no clear D. The CDR3 contains 15 residues. The V gene's germline CDR1 is MNHNS and CDR2 SASEGT. With 6 bases removed from V and 0 bases from J, the gap between germline ends came to 11 bases. The CDR3 region is CASSPNLPNTGELFF. The CDR3 DNA is TGTGCCAGCAGCCCCAACCTCCCGAACACCGGGGAGCTGTTTTTT.

The chain uses TRBV5-5 and TRBJ2-3; 7 bases agree with TRBD1. CDR1 is SGHKS, CDR2 YYEKEE, per germline (reference sequence). Trimming cost V 4 bases and J 2 bases; bases outside gene matches: 13. CDR3 length: 17 amino acids. CDR3 nucleotides: TGTGCCAGCAGCCCTAAGCTCGGACAGGCCGACACAGATACGCAGTATTTT. Translated, it gives CASSPKLGQADTDTQYF.